This TCR beta chain was found in a study of naive and memory T cell subsets. A UMI-containing oligonucleotide was joined by 3' ligation to the TCR cDNA template. Cells were not sorted; total RNA input targeted about 1 to 1,100 ng. At least ten counts were recorded for this clonotype. The CDR3 runs 13 residues. The V gene end was trimmed by 4 bases and the J gene end by 12 bases; junction bases not matched to a gene: 7. Germline CDR1 reads LGHDT; CDR2 reads YNNKEL (reference sequence). The SP2 primer and nested alpha and beta constant region primers amplified ligated cDNA in four rounds. For blood and skin samples, reverse transcription used TCR alpha and beta constant primers. TCRdb fed the UMI-ligation and nested PCR reads into MiXCR, producing one record per CDR3 protein. This sample has more than 25,000 distinct CDR3 sequences, with around 5% found just once.

The source is an adult in good health. The V gene is TRBV3-1, the J gene TRBJ2-1; 9 bases align to TRBD2. The sample comprised blood. The CDR3 DNA reads as TGTGCCAGCAGCCGACTAGCGGCAAGAGGGCAGTTCTTC. Encoded protein: CASSRLAARGQFF.